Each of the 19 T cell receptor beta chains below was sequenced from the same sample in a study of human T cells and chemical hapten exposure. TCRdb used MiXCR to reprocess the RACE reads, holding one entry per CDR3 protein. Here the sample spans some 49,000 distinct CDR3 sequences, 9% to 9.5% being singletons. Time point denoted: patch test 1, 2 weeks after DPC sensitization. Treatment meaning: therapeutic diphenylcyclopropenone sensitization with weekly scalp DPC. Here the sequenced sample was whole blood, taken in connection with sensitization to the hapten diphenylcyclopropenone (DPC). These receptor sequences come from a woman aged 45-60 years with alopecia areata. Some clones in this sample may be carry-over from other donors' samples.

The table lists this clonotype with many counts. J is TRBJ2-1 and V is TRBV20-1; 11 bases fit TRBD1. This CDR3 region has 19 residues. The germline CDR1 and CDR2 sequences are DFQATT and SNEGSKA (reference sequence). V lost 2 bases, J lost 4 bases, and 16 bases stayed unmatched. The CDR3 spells CSARKRDRGSRDLYNEQFF. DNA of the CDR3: TGCAGTGCTAGAAAACGGGACAGGGGGTCCCGTGATCTTTACAATGAGCAGTTCTTC.

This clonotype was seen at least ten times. The CDR3 sequence: CASTKLADYNEQFF. As DNA, the CDR3 is TGTGCCAGCACCAAACTAGCGGATTACAATGAGCAGTTCTTC. The rearrangement links TRBV7-2 to TRBJ2-1, with 8 bases lining up with TRBD2. Per germline, CDR1 SGHTA and CDR2 FQGNSA. Trimming took 7 bases from V and 4 from J; bases not matched to a gene: 6. This CDR3 contains 14 residues. Supplemented by reference TRBV7-2 and TRBJ2-1, the full variable domain reads GAGVSQSPSNKVTEKGKDVELRCDPISGHTALYWYRQSLGQGLEFLIYFQGNSAPDKSGLPSDRFSAERTGGSVSTLTIQRTQQEDSAVYLCASTKLADYNEQFFGPGTRLTVL.

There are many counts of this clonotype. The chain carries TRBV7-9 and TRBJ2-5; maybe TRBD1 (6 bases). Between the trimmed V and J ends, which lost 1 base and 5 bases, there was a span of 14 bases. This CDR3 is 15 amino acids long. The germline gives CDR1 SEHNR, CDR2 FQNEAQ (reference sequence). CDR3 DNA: TGTGCCAGCAGCTTAGAGGTCACAGGGCTGGAGACCCAGTACTTC. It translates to CASSLEVTGLETQYF.

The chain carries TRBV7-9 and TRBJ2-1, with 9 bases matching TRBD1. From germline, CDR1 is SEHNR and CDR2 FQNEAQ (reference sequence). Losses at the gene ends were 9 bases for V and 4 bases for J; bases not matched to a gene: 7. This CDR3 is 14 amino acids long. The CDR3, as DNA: TGTGCCAGTTCCGGGACAGGGCATTACAATGAGCAGTTCTTC. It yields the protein CASSGTGHYNEQFF. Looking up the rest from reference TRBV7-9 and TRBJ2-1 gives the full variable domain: DTGVSQNPRHKITKRGQNVTFRCDPISEHNRLYWYRQTLGQGPEFLTYFQNEAQLEKSRLLSDRFSAERPKGSFSTLEIQRTEQGDSAMYLCASSGTGHYNEQFFGPGTRLTVL.

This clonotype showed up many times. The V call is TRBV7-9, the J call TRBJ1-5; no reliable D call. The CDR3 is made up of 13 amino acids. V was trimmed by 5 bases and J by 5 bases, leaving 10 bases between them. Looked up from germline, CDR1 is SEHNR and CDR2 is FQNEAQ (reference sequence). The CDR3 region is CASSPQEHQPQHF. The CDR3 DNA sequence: TGTGCCAGCAGCCCCCAGGAGCATCAGCCCCAGCATTTT.

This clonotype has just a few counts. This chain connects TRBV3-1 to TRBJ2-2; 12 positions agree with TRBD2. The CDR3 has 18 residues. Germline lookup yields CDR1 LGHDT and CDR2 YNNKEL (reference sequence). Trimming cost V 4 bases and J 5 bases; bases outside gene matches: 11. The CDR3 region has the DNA TGTGCCAGCAGCCTCGCCCAGACTAGCGGGAGTTTGACCGGGGAGCTGTTTTTT. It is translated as CASSLAQTSGSLTGELFF.

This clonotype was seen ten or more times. The CDR3 sequence: CASSAQGQQETQYF. CDR3 in DNA: TGTGCCAGTAGTGCACAGGGACAGCAAGAGACCCAGTACTTC. The V call is TRBV19, the J call TRBJ2-5, with 7 positions matching TRBD1. The germline CDR1 and CDR2 sequences are LNHDA and SQIVND (reference sequence). With V trimmed by 5 bases and J by 2 bases, 5 bases remained unmatched. The CDR3 has 14 amino acids.

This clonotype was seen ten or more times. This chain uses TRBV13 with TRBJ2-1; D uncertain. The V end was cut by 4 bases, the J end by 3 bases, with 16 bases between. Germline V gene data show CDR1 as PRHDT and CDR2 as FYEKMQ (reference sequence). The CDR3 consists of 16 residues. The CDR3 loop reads CASSYRASFFYNEQFF. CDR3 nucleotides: TGTGCCAGCAGCTACCGGGCATCTTTCTTCTACAATGAGCAGTTCTTC.

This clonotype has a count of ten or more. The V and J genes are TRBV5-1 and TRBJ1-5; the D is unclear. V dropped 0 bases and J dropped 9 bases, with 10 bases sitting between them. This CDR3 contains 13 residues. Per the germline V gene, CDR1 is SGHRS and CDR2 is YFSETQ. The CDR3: CASSLEVTGPQHF. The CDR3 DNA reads TGCGCCAGCAGCTTGGAAGTGACGGGGCCCCAGCATTTT.

The CDR3 bases are TGTGCCAGCAGCCAAGTGCCCGGGGCAGTCTACGAGCAGTACTTC. Translated: CASSQVPGAVYEQYF. This chain connects TRBV3-1 to TRBJ2-7; D might be TRBD1 or TRBD2, each matching 5 bases. The CDR3 runs 15 residues. V was trimmed by 1 base and J by 3 bases, leaving 13 bases between them. CDR1 LGHDT and CDR2 YNNKEL come from the germline V gene (reference sequence).

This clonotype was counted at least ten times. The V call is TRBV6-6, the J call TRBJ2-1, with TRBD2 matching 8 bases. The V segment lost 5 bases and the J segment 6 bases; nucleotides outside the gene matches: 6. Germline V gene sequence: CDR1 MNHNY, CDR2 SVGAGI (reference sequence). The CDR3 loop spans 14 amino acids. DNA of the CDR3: TGTGCCAGCAGTAGCGGGACTAGTATCAATGAGCAGTTCTTC. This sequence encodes CASSSGTSINEQFF.

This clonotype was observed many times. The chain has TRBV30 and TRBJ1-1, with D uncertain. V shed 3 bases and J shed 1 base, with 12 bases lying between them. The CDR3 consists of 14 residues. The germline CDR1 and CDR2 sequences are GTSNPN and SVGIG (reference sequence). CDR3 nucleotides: TGTGCCTGGAGCGAGAGTCTCTGGAACACTGAAGCTTTCTTT. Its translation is CAWSESLWNTEAFF. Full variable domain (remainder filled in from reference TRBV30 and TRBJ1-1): SQTIHQWPATLVQPVGSPLSLECTVEGTSNPNLYWYRQAAGRGLQLLFYSVGIGQISSEVPQNLSASRPQDRQFILSSKKLLLSDSGFYLCAWSESLWNTEAFFGQGTRLTVV.

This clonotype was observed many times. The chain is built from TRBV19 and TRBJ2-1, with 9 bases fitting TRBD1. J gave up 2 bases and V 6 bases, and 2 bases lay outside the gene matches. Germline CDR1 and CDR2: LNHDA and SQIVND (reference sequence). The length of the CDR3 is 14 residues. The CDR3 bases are TGTGCCAGTAGGACAGGGGGGCCCTACAATGAGCAGTTCTTC. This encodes CASRTGGPYNEQFF.

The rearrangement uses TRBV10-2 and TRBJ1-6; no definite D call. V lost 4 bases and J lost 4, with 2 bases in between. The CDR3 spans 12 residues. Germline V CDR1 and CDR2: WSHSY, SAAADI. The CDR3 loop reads CASSAYNSPLHF. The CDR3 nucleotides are TGCGCCAGCAGTGCGTATAATTCACCCCTCCACTTT.

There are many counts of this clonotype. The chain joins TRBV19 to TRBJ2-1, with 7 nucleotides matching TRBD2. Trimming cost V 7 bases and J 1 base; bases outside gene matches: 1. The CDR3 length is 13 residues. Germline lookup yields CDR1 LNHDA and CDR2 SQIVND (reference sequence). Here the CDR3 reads CASMRESYNEQFF. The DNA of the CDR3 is TGTGCCAGTATGCGGGAGTCCTACAATGAGCAGTTCTTC. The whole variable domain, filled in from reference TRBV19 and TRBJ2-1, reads DGGITQSPKYLFRKEGQNVTLSCEQNLNHDAMYWYRQDPGQGLRLIYYSQIVNDFQKGDIAEGYSVSREKKESFPLTVTSAQKNPTAFYLCASMRESYNEQFFGPGTRLTVL.

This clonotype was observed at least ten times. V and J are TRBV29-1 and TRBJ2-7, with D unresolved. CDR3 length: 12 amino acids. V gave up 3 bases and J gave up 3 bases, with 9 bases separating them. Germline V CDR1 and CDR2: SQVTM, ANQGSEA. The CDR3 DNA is TGCAGCGTTGAGGGTCTAAGCTACGAGCAGTACTTC. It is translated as CSVEGLSYEQYF.

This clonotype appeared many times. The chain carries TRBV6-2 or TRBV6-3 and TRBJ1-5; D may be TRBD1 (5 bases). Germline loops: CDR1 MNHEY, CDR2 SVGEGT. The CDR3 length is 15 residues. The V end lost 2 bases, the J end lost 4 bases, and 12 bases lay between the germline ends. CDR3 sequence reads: CASSYVGVSNQPQHF. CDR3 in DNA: TGTGCCAGCAGTTACGTGGGGGTCTCGAATCAGCCCCAGCATTTT.

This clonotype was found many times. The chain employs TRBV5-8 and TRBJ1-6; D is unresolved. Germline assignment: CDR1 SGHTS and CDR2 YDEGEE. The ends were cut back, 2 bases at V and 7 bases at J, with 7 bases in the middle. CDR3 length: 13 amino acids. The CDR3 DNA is TGTGCCAGCAGCTTCAGGAGCAATTCACCCCTCCACTTT. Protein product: CASSFRSNSPLHF.

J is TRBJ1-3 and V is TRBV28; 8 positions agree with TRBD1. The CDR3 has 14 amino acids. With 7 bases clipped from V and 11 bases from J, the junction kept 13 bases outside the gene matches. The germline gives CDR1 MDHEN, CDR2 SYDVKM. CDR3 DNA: TGTGCCAGCACAGGGGGCGATCCTGTTAACGCCATATATTTT. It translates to CASTGGDPVNAIYF.